A selection of T cell receptor beta chains follows, all from one sample in a study of spatial heterogeneity in lung cancer. From the 5' RACE reads, TCRdb called clonotypes with MiXCR, one entry per CDR3 protein. This table holds some 37,000 distinct CDR3 sequences, 7.5% to 8% found once. The specimen was PBMCs, collected at surgery. The receptors come from a male donor with early-stage non-small cell lung cancer. Both conserved end residues are part of each CDR3. The order of the fields is D gene, V gene, CDR3 length, clone size, J gene, CDR3 protein, CDR3 DNA. D genes are given only for firm matches. The size entry is marked missing in some rows and otherwise reads once, few, many or a size class.

d_gene: -
v_gene: TRBV11-2
len: 15
abundance: many
j_gene: TRBJ1-2
CDR3aa: CASSPTTGNHYGYTF
CDR3nt: TGTGCCAGCAGCCCTACAACGGGAAACCACTATGGCTACACCTTC

d_gene: TRBD1
v_gene: TRBV7-3
len: 15
abundance: few
j_gene: TRBJ1-6
CDR3aa: CASSLTGGADSPLHF
CDR3nt: TGTGCCAGCAGCTTGACAGGGGGCGCCGATTCACCCCTCCACTTT

d_gene: TRBD2
v_gene: TRBV20-1
len: 14
abundance: many
j_gene: TRBJ2-1
CDR3aa: CSARQRGGYNEQFF
CDR3nt: TGCAGTGCTAGACAGCGGGGGGGCTACAATGAGCAGTTCTTC

d_gene: -
v_gene: TRBV5-1
len: 16
abundance: many
j_gene: TRBJ2-1
CDR3aa: CASSLATGGQSTEQFF
CDR3nt: TGCGCCAGCAGCTTGGCCACTGGGGGGCAATCTACTGAGCAGTTCTTC

d_gene: TRBD1
v_gene: TRBV20-1
len: 14
abundance: many
j_gene: TRBJ1-4
CDR3aa: CSASMPGGNEKLFF
CDR3nt: TGCAGTGCTAGTATGCCAGGGGGTAATGAAAAACTGTTTTTT

d_gene: TRBD1
v_gene: TRBV28
len: 14
abundance: many
j_gene: TRBJ1-5
CDR3aa: CASRGQVRNQPQHF
CDR3nt: TGTGCCAGCAGGGGACAGGTTCGGAATCAGCCCCAGCATTTT

d_gene: -
v_gene: TRBV3-1
len: 16
abundance: large
j_gene: TRBJ2-2
CDR3aa: CASSRLGSANTGELFF
CDR3nt: TGTGCCAGCAGCCGATTAGGGTCCGCGAACACCGGGGAGCTGTTTTTT

d_gene: TRBD1
v_gene: TRBV4-3
len: 15
abundance: medium-sized
j_gene: TRBJ1-6
CDR3aa: CASSFGTGGSSPLHF
CDR3nt: TGCGCCAGCAGCTTCGGGACAGGGGGTAGTTCACCCCTCCACTTT

d_gene: TRBD1
v_gene: TRBV5-1
len: 15
abundance: many
j_gene: TRBJ2-7
CDR3aa: CASRTGPTGVYEQYF
CDR3nt: TGCGCCAGCCGTACGGGGCCGACAGGGGTCTACGAGCAGTACTTC

d_gene: TRBD2
v_gene: TRBV3-1
len: 15
abundance: many
j_gene: TRBJ2-1
CDR3aa: CASSQGTSDYNEQFF
CDR3nt: TGTGCCAGCAGCCAGGGGACTAGCGACTACAATGAGCAGTTCTTC

d_gene: -
v_gene: TRBV13
len: 16
abundance: many
j_gene: TRBJ1-1
CDR3aa: CASKSGDLTVNTEAFF
CDR3nt: TGTGCCAGCAAATCCGGAGACTTAACGGTGAACACTGAAGCTTTCTTT

d_gene: -
v_gene: TRBV3-1
len: 12
abundance: few
j_gene: TRBJ2-5
CDR3aa: CASSRHQETQYF
CDR3nt: TGTGCCAGCAGCCGCCATCAAGAGACCCAGTACTTC

d_gene: -
v_gene: TRBV20-1
len: 11
abundance: -
j_gene: TRBJ2-3
CDR3aa: CSAVIAYTQYF
CDR3nt: TGCAGTGCTGTTATAGCTTATACGCAGTATTTT

d_gene: -
v_gene: TRBV6-2/TRBV6-3
len: 12
abundance: many
j_gene: TRBJ1-2
CDR3aa: CASEREGYGYTF
CDR3nt: TGTGCCAGCGAGCGTGAGGGCTATGGCTACACCTTC

d_gene: TRBD1
v_gene: TRBV28
len: 15
abundance: few
j_gene: TRBJ1-2
CDR3aa: CASSLGTGADYGYTF
CDR3nt: TGTGCCAGCAGTTTGGGGACAGGGGCTGACTATGGCTACACCTTC

d_gene: -
v_gene: TRBV3-1
len: 16
abundance: -
j_gene: TRBJ2-5
CDR3aa: CASSQEYRTHQETQYF
CDR3nt: TGTGCCAGCAGCCAAGAGTACAGGACGCATCAAGAGACCCAGTACTTC

d_gene: TRBD1
v_gene: TRBV18
len: 14
abundance: -
j_gene: TRBJ2-2
CDR3aa: CASSPTGVTGELFF
CDR3nt: TGTGCCAGCTCGCCAACAGGGGTGACCGGGGAGCTGTTTTTT

d_gene: TRBD2
v_gene: TRBV7-2
len: 15
abundance: many
j_gene: TRBJ2-3
CDR3aa: CASSLEASGSHTQYF
CDR3nt: TGTGCCAGCAGCTTAGAGGCTAGCGGGAGCCACACGCAGTATTTT

d_gene: -
v_gene: TRBV7-8
len: 18
abundance: -
j_gene: TRBJ1-1
CDR3aa: CASSLRWGEVSMNTEAFF
CDR3nt: TGTGCCAGCAGCTTACGATGGGGCGAAGTTTCCATGAACACTGAAGCTTTCTTT

d_gene: -
v_gene: TRBV24-1
len: 18
abundance: -
j_gene: TRBJ2-3
CDR3aa: CATSDPSESGPAPDTQYF
CDR3nt: TGTGCCACCAGTGATCCTTCCGAAAGTGGGCCGGCGCCAGATACGCAGTATTTT

d_gene: -
v_gene: TRBV29-1
len: 14
abundance: many
j_gene: TRBJ1-5
CDR3aa: CSVKWTDDNQPQHF
CDR3nt: TGCAGCGTTAAATGGACGGATGACAATCAGCCCCAGCATTTT

d_gene: TRBD1
v_gene: TRBV6-2/TRBV6-3
len: 15
abundance: many
j_gene: TRBJ2-5
CDR3aa: CASSPGQGSVETQYF
CDR3nt: TGTGCCAGCAGCCCGGGACAGGGCTCGGTGGAGACCCAGTACTTC

d_gene: TRBD1
v_gene: TRBV29-1
len: 13
abundance: many
j_gene: TRBJ2-1
CDR3aa: CSVVGTGGNEQFF
CDR3nt: TGCAGCGTCGTCGGGACAGGGGGCAATGAGCAGTTCTTC

d_gene: -
v_gene: TRBV20-1
len: 14
abundance: -
j_gene: TRBJ1-1
CDR3aa: CSAQAWSLNTEAFF
CDR3nt: TGCAGTGCTCAGGCCTGGAGCTTAAACACTGAAGCTTTCTTT